Listed below are T cell receptor beta chains from one sample, sequenced in a study of T cell responses to AZD1222 COVID-19 vaccine. Profiled with immunoSEQ multiplex PCR; TCRdb holds only in-frame clones, not every one. In the table there are some 130,000 clones, 75% to 90% of which are singletons. The sequencing here drew on peripheral blood, taken on day 0 of AZD1222 vaccination. The source is an adult in good health. Both conserved end residues are part of each CDR3. D genes are given only for firm matches. Part of the rows lack a size; the others show once, few, many or a class for expanded clones.

V gene	clone size	D gene	CDR3 length	J gene	CDR3 DNA	CDR3 protein
TRBV25-1	.	.	14	TRBJ1-1	TGTGCCAGCAGTCCGGCGGGGGAAGGCACTGAAGCTTTCTTT	CASSPAGEGTEAFF
TRBV5-1	few	TRBD1	17	TRBJ1-1	TGCGCCAGCAGCTTGGCCGGACAGGGGGCCAGGAGTACTGAAGCTTTCTTT	CASSLAGQGARSTEAFF
TRBV5-1	.	.	12	TRBJ1-2	TGCGCCAGCAGCTTGGTCTCGGGGGGCTACACCTTC	CASSLVSGGYTF
TRBV5-1	.	.	15	TRBJ1-1	TGCGCCAGCAGCTTGGAGAATGAGCGGAACACTGAAGCTTTCTTT	CASSLENERNTEAFF
TRBV5-1	few	.	15	TRBJ1-2	TGCGCCAGCAGCTCCTTGACAGGAGATAACTATGGCTACACCTTC	CASSSLTGDNYGYTF
TRBV5-1	.	.	14	TRBJ2-7	TGCGCCAGCAGCATGACCGGGGACTCCTACGAGCAGTACTTC	CASSMTGDSYEQYF
TRBV7-9	.	.	15	TRBJ1-1	TGTGCCAGCAGCTTACCGTTCCGCCTAGGCACTGAAGCTTTCTTT	CASSLPFRLGTEAFF
TRBV5-1	few	.	13	TRBJ1-1	TGCGCCAGCCGAGAGACTCTGAACACTGAAGCTTTCTTT	CASRETLNTEAFF
TRBV7-8	.	.	18	TRBJ1-2	TGTGCCAGCAGCCCACCATTCACGGGGTTTCCAGGAGACTATGGCTACACCTTC	CASSPPFTGFPGDYGYTF
TRBV5-1	.	TRBD1	18	TRBJ2-2	TGCGCCAGCAGCTCATTCCGGGACAGGGGGCCGAACACCGGGGAGCTGTTTTTT	CASSSFRDRGPNTGELFF
TRBV7-9	.	TRBD2	14	TRBJ2-5	TGTGCCAGCAGCCGACTAGCGGGGCAAGAGACCCAGTACTTC	CASSRLAGQETQYF
TRBV6-5	.	.	15	TRBJ2-5	TGTGCCAGCAGTAAATCCCCTGCAGGCACGGAGGCCCAGTACTTC	CASSKSPAGTEAQYF
TRBV7-9	.	TRBD1	15	TRBJ1-2	TGTGCCAGCAGCCGTGCGGAGGGGACAGGGGATGGCTACACCTTC	CASSRAEGTGDGYTF
TRBV27	.	TRBD1	17	TRBJ1-5	TGTGCCAGCAGTTTGAGGGGACAGGGAATCCTCAATCAGCCCCAGCATTTT	CASSLRGQGILNQPQHF
TRBV19	few	.	14	TRBJ1-4	TGTGCCAGTAGTACCCCACAGGAAAATGAAAAACTGTTTTTT	CASSTPQENEKLFF
TRBV30	few	.	12	TRBJ1-1	TGTGCCTGGAGCTGGGGGAACACTGAAGCTTTCTTT	CAWSWGNTEAFF
TRBV10-3	.	.	11	TRBJ1-2	TGTGCCATCAGTGGAGGGTATGGCTACACCTTC	CAISGGYGYTF
TRBV27	once	.	15	TRBJ1-2	TGTGCCAGCAGTGACAATGGAGCCGGATTATATGGCTACACCTTC	CASSDNGAGLYGYTF
TRBV19	few	TRBD1	15	TRBJ2-7	TGTGCCAGTAGTAGACTCGAGGGACAGGCCTACGAGCAGTACTTC	CASSRLEGQAYEQYF
TRBV7-8	.	.	18	TRBJ1-5	TGTGCCAGCAGTTACTTAGGATGGAAAGGGGTTAGCAATCAGCCCCAGCATTTT	CASSYLGWKGVSNQPQHF
TRBV25-1	few	.	15	TRBJ1-3	TGTGCCAGCAGTGAAACCGTCGGGAGTGGAAACACCATATATTTT	CASSETVGSGNTIYF
TRBV6-5	.	.	13	TRBJ1-2	TGTGCCAGCAGTCTGTCAAGGAGTGATGGCTACACCTTC	CASSLSRSDGYTF
TRBV2	once	.	14	TRBJ1-2	TGTGCCAGCAGAGCAGGGAGTTTGAACTATGGCTACACCTTC	CASRAGSLNYGYTF
TRBV3-1/TRBV3-2	.	.	15	TRBJ1-3	TGTGCCAGCAGCCCTGGACCGTCTACCCGGAACACCATATATTTT	CASSPGPSTRNTIYF
TRBV20-1	.	.	13	TRBJ1-3	TGCAGTGCTAGTCTGAGCTCTGGAAACACCATATATTTT	CSASLSSGNTIYF
TRBV5-6	few	.	16	TRBJ2-3	TGTGCCAGCAGCTTCAGAGTGGGGGGAAGCACAGATACGCAGTATTTT	CASSFRVGGSTDTQYF
TRBV11-1	.	.	14	TRBJ2-3	TGTGCCAGCAGCCGCGATTTGGGGGCAGATACGCAGTATTTT	CASSRDLGADTQYF
TRBV5-1	.	.	14	TRBJ1-4	TGCGCCAGCAACAAAGGAGAGTCTAATGAAAAACTGTTTTTT	CASNKGESNEKLFF
TRBV19	.	TRBD1	16	TRBJ1-4	TGTGCCAGTAGTCTGGGACAGGGTTGGGGGAATGAAAAACTGTTTTTT	CASSLGQGWGNEKLFF
TRBV3-1/TRBV3-2	few	TRBD1	15	TRBJ1-1	TGTGCCAGCAGAACCTCGGACAGGCTGGGCACTGAAGCTTTCTTT	CASRTSDRLGTEAFF
TRBV27	.	TRBD1	16	TRBJ1-6	TGTGCCAGCGCAGCCAGGGGGCGCATAGAGGGGTCACCCCTCCACTTT	CASAARGRIEGSPLHF
TRBV19	.	.	12	TRBJ1-2	TGTGCCAGTAGGGACCTCGGGGATGGCTACACCTTC	CASRDLGDGYTF
TRBV2	.	.	14	TRBJ1-3	TGTGCCAGCAGTCCCGACCCGCCCAGAAACACCATATATTTT	CASSPDPPRNTIYF
TRBV5-5	.	.	15	TRBJ1-2	TGTGCCAGCAGCCCGGACGTCCCGGCAAACTATGGCTACACCTTC	CASSPDVPANYGYTF
TRBV9	.	.	14	TRBJ2-5	TGTGCCAGCAGCCCCTGGGACTTCCAAGAGACCCAGTACTTC	CASSPWDFQETQYF
TRBV18	.	.	13	TRBJ2-7	TGTGCCAGCTCACTTAATACAGGGAGCGAGCAGTACTTC	CASSLNTGSEQYF